This T cell receptor beta chain was captured by sequencing in a study of neurological immune-mediated disorders. Findings and limits, study-wide: The absence of any CDR3 amino acid sequence shared by expanded clones across subjects suggests that repertoires were private in all groups. TCR clonal expansion peaked in HTLV-1-associated myelopathy patients and was lowest in multiple sclerosis patients.

Synthesis of cDNA was performed by 5'RACE using 10-nucleotide random UMIs. TCRdb processed the 5' RACE reads anew with MiXCR; each CDR3 protein has one entry. This table has fewer than 55,000 distinct CDR3 sequences, about 9.1% appearing once. Time point of the sample: longitudinal time-point 1 (baseline). The study built unsorted libraries from 2 million PBMCs kept at -80 C. This clonotype was observed at least ten times. Antigen: not known. The CDR3 spans 15 residues. The J segment lost 4 bases and the V segment lost 5 bases, leaving 6 bases of the junction unmatched. The V gene's germline CDR1 is SGHTA and CDR2 FQGTGA.

The origin of this receptor is a middle-aged woman in good health. The gene calls are TRBV7-3 and TRBJ2-1; 9 positions match TRBD2. Specimen: PBMCs. The CDR3 bases are TGTGCCAGCAGCCAGACTAGCGGACAGTACAATGAGCAGTTCTTC. Translating it yields CASSQTSGQYNEQFF.